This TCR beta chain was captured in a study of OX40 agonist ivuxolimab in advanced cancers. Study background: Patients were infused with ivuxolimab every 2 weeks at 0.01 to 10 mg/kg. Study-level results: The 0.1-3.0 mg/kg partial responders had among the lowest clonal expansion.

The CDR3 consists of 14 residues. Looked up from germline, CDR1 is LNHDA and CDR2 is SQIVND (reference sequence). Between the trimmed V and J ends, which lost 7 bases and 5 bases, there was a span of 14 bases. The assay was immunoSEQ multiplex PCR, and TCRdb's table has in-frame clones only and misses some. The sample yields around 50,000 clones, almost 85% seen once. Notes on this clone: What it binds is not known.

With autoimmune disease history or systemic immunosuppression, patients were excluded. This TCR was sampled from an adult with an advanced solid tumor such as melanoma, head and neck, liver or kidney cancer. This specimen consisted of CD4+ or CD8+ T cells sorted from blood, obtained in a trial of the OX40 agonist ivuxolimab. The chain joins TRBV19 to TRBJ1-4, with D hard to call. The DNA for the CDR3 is TGTGCCAGTAACATGGGCGTGGGGAATGAAAAACTGTTTTTT. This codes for CASNMGVGNEKLFF.